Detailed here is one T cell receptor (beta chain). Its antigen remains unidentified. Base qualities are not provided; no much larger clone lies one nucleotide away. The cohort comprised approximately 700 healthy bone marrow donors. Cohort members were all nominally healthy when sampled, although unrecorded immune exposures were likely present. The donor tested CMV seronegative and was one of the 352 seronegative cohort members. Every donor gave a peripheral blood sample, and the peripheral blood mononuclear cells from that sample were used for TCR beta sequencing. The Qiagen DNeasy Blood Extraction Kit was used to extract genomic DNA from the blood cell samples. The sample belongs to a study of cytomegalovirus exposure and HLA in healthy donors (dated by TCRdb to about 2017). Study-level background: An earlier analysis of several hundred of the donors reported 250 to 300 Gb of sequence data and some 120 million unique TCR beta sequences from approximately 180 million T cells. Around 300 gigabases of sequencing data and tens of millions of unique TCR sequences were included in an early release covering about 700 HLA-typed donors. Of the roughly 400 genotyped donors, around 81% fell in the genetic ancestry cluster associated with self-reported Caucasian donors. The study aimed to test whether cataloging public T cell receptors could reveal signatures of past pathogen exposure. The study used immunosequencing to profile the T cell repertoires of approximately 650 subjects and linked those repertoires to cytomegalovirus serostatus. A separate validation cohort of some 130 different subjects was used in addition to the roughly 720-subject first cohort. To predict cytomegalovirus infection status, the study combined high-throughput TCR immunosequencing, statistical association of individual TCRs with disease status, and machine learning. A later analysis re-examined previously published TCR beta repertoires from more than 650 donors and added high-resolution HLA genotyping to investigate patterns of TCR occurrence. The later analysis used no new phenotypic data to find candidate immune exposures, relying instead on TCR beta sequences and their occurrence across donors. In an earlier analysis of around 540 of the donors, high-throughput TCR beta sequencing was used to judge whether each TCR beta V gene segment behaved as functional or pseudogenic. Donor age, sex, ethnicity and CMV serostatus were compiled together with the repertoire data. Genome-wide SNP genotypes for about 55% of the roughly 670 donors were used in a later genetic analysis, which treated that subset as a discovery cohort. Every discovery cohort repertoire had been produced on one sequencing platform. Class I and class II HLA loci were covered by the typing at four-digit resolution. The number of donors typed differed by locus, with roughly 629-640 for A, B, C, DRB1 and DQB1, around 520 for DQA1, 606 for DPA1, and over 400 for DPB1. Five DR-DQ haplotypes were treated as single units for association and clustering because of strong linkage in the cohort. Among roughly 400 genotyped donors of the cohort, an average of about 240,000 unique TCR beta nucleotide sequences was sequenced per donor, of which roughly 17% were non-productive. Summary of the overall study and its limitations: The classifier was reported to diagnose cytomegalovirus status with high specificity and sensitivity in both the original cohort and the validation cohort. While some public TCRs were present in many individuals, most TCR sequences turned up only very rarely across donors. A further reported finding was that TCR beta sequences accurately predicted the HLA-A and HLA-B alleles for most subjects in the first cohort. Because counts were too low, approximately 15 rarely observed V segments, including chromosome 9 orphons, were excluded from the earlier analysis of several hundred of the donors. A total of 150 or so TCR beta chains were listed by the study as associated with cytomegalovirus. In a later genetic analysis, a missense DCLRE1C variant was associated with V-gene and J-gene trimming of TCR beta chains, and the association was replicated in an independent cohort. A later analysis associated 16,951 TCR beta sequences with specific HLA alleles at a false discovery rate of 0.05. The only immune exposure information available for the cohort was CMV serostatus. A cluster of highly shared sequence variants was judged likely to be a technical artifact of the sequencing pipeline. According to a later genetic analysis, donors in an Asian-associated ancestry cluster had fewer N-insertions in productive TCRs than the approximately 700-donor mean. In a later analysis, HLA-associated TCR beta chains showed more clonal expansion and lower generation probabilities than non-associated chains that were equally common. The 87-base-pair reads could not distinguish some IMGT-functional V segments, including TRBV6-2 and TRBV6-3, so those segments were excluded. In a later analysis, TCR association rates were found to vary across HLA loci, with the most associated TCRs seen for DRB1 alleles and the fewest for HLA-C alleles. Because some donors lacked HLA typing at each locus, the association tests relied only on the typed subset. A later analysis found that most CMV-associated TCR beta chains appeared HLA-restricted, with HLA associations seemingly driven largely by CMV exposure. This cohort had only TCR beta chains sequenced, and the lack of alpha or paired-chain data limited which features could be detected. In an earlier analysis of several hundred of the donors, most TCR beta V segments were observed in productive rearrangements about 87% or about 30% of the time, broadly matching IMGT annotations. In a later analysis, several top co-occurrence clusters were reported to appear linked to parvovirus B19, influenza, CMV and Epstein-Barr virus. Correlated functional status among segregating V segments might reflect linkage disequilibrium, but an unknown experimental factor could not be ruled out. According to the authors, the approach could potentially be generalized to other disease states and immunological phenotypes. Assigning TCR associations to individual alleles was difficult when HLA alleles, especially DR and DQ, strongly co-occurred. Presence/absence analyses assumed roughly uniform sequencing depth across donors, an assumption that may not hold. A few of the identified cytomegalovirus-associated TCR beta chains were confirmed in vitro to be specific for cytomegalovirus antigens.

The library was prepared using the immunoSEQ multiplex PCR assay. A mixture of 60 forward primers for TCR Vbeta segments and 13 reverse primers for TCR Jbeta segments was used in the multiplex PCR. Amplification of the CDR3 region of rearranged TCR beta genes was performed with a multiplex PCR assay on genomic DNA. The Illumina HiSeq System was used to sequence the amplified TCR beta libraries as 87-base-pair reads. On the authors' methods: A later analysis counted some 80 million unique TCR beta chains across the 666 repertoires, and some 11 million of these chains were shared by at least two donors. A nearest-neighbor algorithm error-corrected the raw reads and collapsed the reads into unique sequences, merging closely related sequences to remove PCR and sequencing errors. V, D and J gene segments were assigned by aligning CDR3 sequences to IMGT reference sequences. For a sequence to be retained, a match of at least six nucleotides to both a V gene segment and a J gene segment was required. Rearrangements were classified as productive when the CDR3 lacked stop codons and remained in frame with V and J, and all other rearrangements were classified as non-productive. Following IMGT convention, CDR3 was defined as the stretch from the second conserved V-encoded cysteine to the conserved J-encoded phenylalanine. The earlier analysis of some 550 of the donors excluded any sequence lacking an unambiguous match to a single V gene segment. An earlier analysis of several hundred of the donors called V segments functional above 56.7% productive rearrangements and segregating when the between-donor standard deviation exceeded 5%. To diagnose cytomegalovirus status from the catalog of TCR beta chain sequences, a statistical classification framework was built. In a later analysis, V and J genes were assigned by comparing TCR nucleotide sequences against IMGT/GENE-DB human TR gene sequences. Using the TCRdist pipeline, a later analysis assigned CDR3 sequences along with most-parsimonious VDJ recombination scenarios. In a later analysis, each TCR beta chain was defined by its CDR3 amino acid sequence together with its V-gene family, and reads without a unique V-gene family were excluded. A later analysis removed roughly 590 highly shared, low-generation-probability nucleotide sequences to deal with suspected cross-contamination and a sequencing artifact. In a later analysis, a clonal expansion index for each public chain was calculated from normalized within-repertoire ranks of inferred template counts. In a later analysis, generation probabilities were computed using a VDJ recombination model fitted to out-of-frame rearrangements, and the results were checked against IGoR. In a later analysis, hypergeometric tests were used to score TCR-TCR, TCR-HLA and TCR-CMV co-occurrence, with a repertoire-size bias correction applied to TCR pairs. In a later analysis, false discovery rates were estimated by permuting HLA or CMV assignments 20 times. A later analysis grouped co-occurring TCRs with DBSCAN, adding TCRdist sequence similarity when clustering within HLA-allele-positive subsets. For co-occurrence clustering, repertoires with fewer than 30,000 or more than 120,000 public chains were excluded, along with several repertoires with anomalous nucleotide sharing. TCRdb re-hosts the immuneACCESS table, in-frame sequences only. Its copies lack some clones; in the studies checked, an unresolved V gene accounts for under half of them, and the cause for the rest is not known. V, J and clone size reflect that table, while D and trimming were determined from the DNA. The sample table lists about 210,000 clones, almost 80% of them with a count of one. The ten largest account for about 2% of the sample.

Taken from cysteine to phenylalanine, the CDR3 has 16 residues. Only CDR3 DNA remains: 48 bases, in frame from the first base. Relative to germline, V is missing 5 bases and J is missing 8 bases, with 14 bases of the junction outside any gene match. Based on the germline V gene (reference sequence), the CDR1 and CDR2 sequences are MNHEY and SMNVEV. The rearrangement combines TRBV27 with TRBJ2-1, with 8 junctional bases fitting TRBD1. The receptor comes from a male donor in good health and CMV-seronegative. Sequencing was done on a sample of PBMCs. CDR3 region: CASSPSPSGTGHEQFF. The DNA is TGTGCCAGCAGTCCTTCACCGTCCGGGACAGGTCATGAGCAGTTCTTC.